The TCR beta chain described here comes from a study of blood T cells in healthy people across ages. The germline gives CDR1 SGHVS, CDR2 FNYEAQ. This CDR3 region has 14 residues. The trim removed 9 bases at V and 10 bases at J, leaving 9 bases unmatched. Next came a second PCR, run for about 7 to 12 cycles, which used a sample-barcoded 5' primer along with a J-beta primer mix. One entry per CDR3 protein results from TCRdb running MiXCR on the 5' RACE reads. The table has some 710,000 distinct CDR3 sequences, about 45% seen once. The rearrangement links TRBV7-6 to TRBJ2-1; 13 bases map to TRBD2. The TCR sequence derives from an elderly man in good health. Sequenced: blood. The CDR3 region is CASEALAGGPEQFF. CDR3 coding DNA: TGTGCCAGTGAGGCACTAGCGGGGGGGCCAGAGCAGTTCTTC.